This TCR beta chain comes out of a study of shared clonotypes between healthy human individuals (TCRdb year 2020). Regarding the complete study: A couple of women and three men aged 18 to 49 years were included in the cohort. Each donor's leukapheresis produced roughly between roughly 0.94 and 9.5 billion PBMCs. To estimate repertoire size and how much clonotype sharing occurs between individuals, the study deeply sequenced the blood TCR repertoires of roughly 5 healthy adults. Different laboratories and diverse techniques were used to prepare libraries and sequence TCR repertoires, to increase sequencing depth and limit assay-specific biases. Per donor, three plates each were used for CD4 naive and CD4 memory, two for CD8 naive, and one for CD8 memory.

CD8 naive samples were obtained by positive selection for CCR7 among CD45RO-negative cells, yielding a CD45RA+CCR7+ population from which TemRA cells were excluded. The donors were healthy, HIV-negative adults with no recently reported acute infections or vaccinations. All donors were Caucasian adults living in Nashville, Tennessee, USA. After blood collection by leukapheresis, PBMCs were isolated using Ficoll-Histopaque density gradient centrifugation and then cryopreserved in the vapor phase of liquid nitrogen. Analytical flow cytometry was used to check the purity and quantity of every magnetically sorted T cell population. Each sorted fraction had its genomic DNA isolated and then quantified by UV absorbance on a Nanodrop 2000c. TCR CDR3 regions were amplified from genomic DNA by multiplex PCR using the deep immunoSEQ assay. Extracted genomic DNA from each cell subset was distributed evenly across all wells of several immunoSEQ 96-well plates, and each plate was treated as a replicate. For sorted subsets, roughly 200 ng of genomic DNA, equivalent to around 30,000 T cell genomes, went into each replicate PCR. The purified libraries were quantified using a Qubit 3.0 fluorometer, sized with a Bioanalyzer 2100, and then quantified again using the KAPA Library Quantification kit. Every immunoSEQ 96-well plate was sequenced on a separate single-read 150-cycle Illumina NextSeq 550 flow cell. Per the original workflow: The immunoSEQ output contained only junctional sequences without quality scores, so filtering could not match that applied to full-length reads. To assign V/J genes and CDR3, sequences were annotated using PyIR, a Python wrapper for IgBLAST v1.9, with IMGT germline references. Reads were removed for weak V/J assignments (E-value above 1e-6), missing CDR3, stop codons, out-of-frame junctions, or ambiguous translated residues. A V3J clonotype was defined by an identical inferred V gene, J gene, and CDR3 amino acid sequence. The percentage overlap between two repertoires was calculated by dividing the number of shared unique clonotypes by the size of the smaller repertoire. Three approaches were used to assess repertoire richness: RTK rarefaction, the Chao1 estimator, and Recon v2.1 estimates of unobserved clonotypes. OLGA was used to compute generation probabilities for all TCRbeta clonotypes that the gDNA method yielded from a few donors. This is the immuneACCESS table as TCRdb keeps it, with only in-frame sequences that have V and J called. A part of the clones is gone; compared with another copy, unresolved V genes explain less than half, and the rest is unexplained. That table gives V, J and clone size, and the DNA gave D and trimming. Present in this sample are under 2,000,000 clones, 85% to 95% of which were seen just once. The top ten clonotypes cover 1.2% of the sample.

Paper-wide results and their limitations: The genetic and exposure-history diversity represented was limited by the small number of donors. Pairwise subsampling indicated that sequencing depth was expected to affect the degree of clonotype sharing among donors. Even with the large sequencing depth, rarefaction of the sorted-subset datasets indicated that sequencing was incomplete. Compared with non-shared clonotypes, clonotypes shared by all four sorted-subset donors had higher generation probabilities. Sampling was restricted to blood, and TCR repertoires in tissues likely differ from the TCR repertoires found in blood. Naive subsets generally had larger estimated clonotype richness than memory subsets. When a few donors were compared, the shared fraction of clonotypes was around 5% for naive CD4, less than 4% for naive CD8, more than 2% for memory CD4, and 0.4% for memory CD8.

About this clone: Its antigen is still unknown. The sample holds no much larger clone one base away, and base qualities are not on file.

According to the germline V gene (reference sequence), CDR1 reads GTSNPN and CDR2 reads SVGIG. Spanning cysteine to phenylalanine, the CDR3 consists of 15 amino acids. The entry retains the CDR3 DNA only, 45 bases that are in frame from base 1. The germline V end is reduced by 2 bases and the J end by 6 bases; junction bases left unmatched: 8. The V and J segments used are TRBV30 and TRBJ2-1, with 9 middle bases fitting TRBD2. Sequences were obtained from naive CD8+ T cells sorted from blood. Per the publication, the cell subset or site label means: CD45RA+CCR7+. The TCR was taken from a man younger than 35 in good health. The bases are TGTGCCTGGAGTACCCAGCGGGAGGCTTTCAATGAGCAGTTCTTC. Its coded protein is CAWSTQREAFNEQFF.